The source of this T cell receptor beta chain is a study of cytomegalovirus exposure and HLA in healthy donors. The study, taken as a whole, reports: The productive fraction for most TCR beta V segments was about 87% or about 30% in an earlier analysis.

Use of 60 Vbeta and 13 Jbeta primers characterized the PCR. This table comes from immunoSEQ multiplex PCR, and its TCRdb copy is limited to in-frame clones, with some not included. The table includes over 150,000 clones, just under 75% detected once. V gave up 3 bases and J gave up 6 bases; unmatched junction bases: 1. In germline, CDR1 is KGHSH, CDR2 LQKENI. This CDR3 contains 14 residues. A word on this clone: The antigen is undetermined.

The specimen was PBMCs. The source of this sequence is a woman aged 25 to 39 in good health and CMV-seropositive. V usage is TRBV18 and J usage is TRBJ2-4, with 11 nucleotides matching TRBD1. The CDR3 sequence is CASSPGTGGNIQYF. The CDR3 DNA reads TGTGCCAGCTCACCCGGGACAGGGGGAAACATTCAGTACTTC.